This entry lists 27 T cell receptor beta chains sequenced from one sample in a study of blood T cells in healthy people across ages. For the second PCR, which ran for about 6 to 11 cycles, a sample-barcoded 5' primer and a J-beta primer mix were used. A single record per CDR3 protein comes from TCRdb applying MiXCR to the 5' RACE reads. Among over 600,000 distinct CDR3 sequences listed, approximately 40% were seen once. Sequenced material: blood. All receptors derive from a man older than 75 in good health.

V is TRBV3-1 and J is TRBJ2-1; 9 bases are shared with TRBD2. Germline V CDR1 and CDR2: LGHDT, YNNKEL (reference sequence). Losses at the gene ends were 1 base for V and 2 bases for J; bases not matched to a gene: 3. This CDR3 is 16 amino acids long. In nucleotides, the CDR3 is TGTGCCAGCAGCCAAGTGCGGGGGGGGACCTACAATGAGCAGTTCTTC. The encoded protein is CASSQVRGGTYNEQFF.

The chain carries TRBV4-1 and TRBJ2-5, with TRBD1 as a possible D gene (7 bases). CDR3 length: 14 amino acids. Germline V gives CDR1 MGHRA, CDR2 YSYEKL. The V and J ends lost 3 bases and 4 bases respectively, with 12 bases between them. The CDR3 DNA reads TGCGCCAGCAGCCACCCAGGGGGACTAGAGACCCAGTACTTC. This gives the protein CASSHPGGLETQYF.

This clonotype was detected a few times. This CDR3 reads CASSQRQNNSPLHF. The CDR3 nucleotides read TGCGCCAGCAGCCAACGACAGAATAATTCACCCCTCCACTTT. J is TRBJ1-6 and V is TRBV4-1; TRBD1 might be the D (5 bases). This CDR3 has 14 residues. Between the trimmed V and J ends, which lost 2 bases and 5 bases, there was a span of 7 bases. Germline CDR1 and CDR2: MGHRA and YSYEKL.

This clonotype was counted a few times. The rearrangement links TRBV28 to TRBJ2-5, with a weak D call TRBD2 (6 bases). V dropped 7 bases and J dropped 9 bases, with 24 bases sitting between them. Germline values: CDR1 MDHEN, CDR2 SYDVKM. The CDR3 spans 15 residues. The CDR3, as DNA: TGTGCCAGCACCCGTACTAGAGGGAGGCCCAGTGCCCAGTACTTC. Translation: CASTRTRGRPSAQYF.

This clonotype was detected only a few times. The V call is TRBV15, the J call TRBJ2-2; D is uncertain. Trimming removed 4 bases at V and 7 bases at J, with 10 bases between. There are 13 residues in the CDR3. CDR1 and CDR2 (germline): LNHNV, YYDKDF (reference sequence). This CDR3 reads CATSTFSLGELFF. The CDR3 DNA reads TGTGCCACCAGCACCTTTTCCCTCGGGGAGCTGTTTTTT.

On this clonotype itself: Mismatch with germline at one junction end may stem from a read error. The rearrangement joins TRBV12-3 or TRBV12-4 to TRBJ1-5; D possibly corresponds to TRBD1 (6 bases). This CDR3 contains 14 residues. CDR3 region: CTSSLGATNQPQHF. The CDR3 DNA follows: TGTACCAGCAGTTTGGGGGCCACCAATCAGCCCCAGCATTTT.

This chain connects TRBV15 to TRBJ1-2; 7 bases line up with TRBD1. The junction had 19 bases not matched to a gene; V was cut back by 5 bases and J by 4 bases. This CDR3 region has 18 residues. Germline V gene data show CDR1 as LNHNV and CDR2 as YYDKDF (reference sequence). The CDR3 DNA reads as TGTGCCACCAGCCGAGGGGGCGCGGATAGAAGAGGGGCCTATGGCTACACCTTC. Its translation: CATSRGGADRRGAYGYTF. Full variable domain (missing parts from reference TRBV15 and TRBJ1-2): DAMVIQNPRYQVTQFGKPVTLSCSQTLNHNVMYWYQQKSSQAPKLLFHYYDKDFNNEADTPDNFQSRRPNTSFCFLDIRSPGLGDTAMYLCATSRGGADRRGAYGYTFGSGTRLTVV.

The chain combines TRBV7-2 with TRBJ2-1; 10 nucleotides match TRBD2. V shed 1 base, J shed 9 bases, and the junction held 9 bases outside the gene matches. This CDR3 has 16 residues. The V gene's germline CDR1 is SGHTA and CDR2 FQGNSA. CDR3 amino acids: CASSLGPTSGQSEQFF. For the CDR3, the DNA is TGTGCCAGCAGCTTAGGCCCGACTAGCGGGCAGAGTGAGCAGTTCTTC.

V and J are TRBV2 and TRBJ2-7, with D unclear. Per the germline V gene, CDR1 is SNHLY and CDR2 is FYNNEI. The V end was cut by 5 bases, the J end by 1 base, with 12 bases between. CDR3 length equals 14 residues. CDR3 DNA: TGTGCCAGCAGTAAAGATCGGGTATCCTACGAGCAGTACTTC. It codes for CASSKDRVSYEQYF.

This clonotype was detected a few times. J is TRBJ2-5 and V is TRBV15; a weak D match, TRBD1 (6 bases). The germline gives CDR1 LNHNV, CDR2 YYDKDF (reference sequence). The V and J ends lost 5 bases and 2 bases respectively, with 15 bases between them. This CDR3 region has 15 residues. CDR3 bases: TGTGCCACCAGCGTCCAGAAGGACAGTCAAGAGACCCAGTACTTC. It translates to CATSVQKDSQETQYF.

The chain couples TRBV6-2 or TRBV6-3 to TRBJ2-5, with TRBD2 matching 7 bases. The CDR3 consists of 15 residues. Trimming at V came to 2 bases and at J to 3 bases, leaving 6 bases not matched to a gene. Germline CDR1 is MNHEY and CDR2 is SVGEGT. CDR3 sequence: CASSYGRDQEETQYF. The CDR3 DNA reads as TGTGCCAGCAGTTACGGGAGGGACCAAGAAGAGACCCAGTACTTC.

With regard to this clonotype: The junction shows a germline mismatch at one end, possibly a read error. The chain combines TRBV28 with TRBJ1-5; D remains ambiguous. CDR3 length: 14 amino acids. The germline V gene has CDR1 MDHEN and CDR2 SYDVKM. The CDR3 DNA reads TGTGCCAGCAGTTACGGGAATAGCGATCAGCCCCAGCATTTT. Protein: CASSYGNSDQPQHF.

V and J are TRBV30 and TRBJ2-1, with a possible D match to TRBD2 (5 bases). CDR1 and CDR2 (germline): GTSNPN, SVGIG (reference sequence). V lost 4 bases and J lost 10, with 23 bases in between. CDR3 length equals 15 residues. CDR3 loop: CAWKVASGASGEQFF. The DNA for the CDR3 is TGTGCCTGGAAGGTGGCCAGCGGAGCCTCGGGAGAGCAGTTCTTC.

The V and J genes are TRBV29-1 and TRBJ2-7, with D perhaps TRBD2 (6 bases). V gave up 6 bases and J gave up 4 bases, with 13 bases separating them. Germline CDR1 reads SQVTM; CDR2 reads ANQGSEA. The CDR3 extends over 12 amino acids. CDR3 sequence (DNA): TGCAGCGTAGCCCTGAGCGGGTACGAGCAGTACTTC. Translating gives CSVALSGYEQYF.

The chain couples TRBV29-1 to TRBJ2-5; 13 nucleotides agree with TRBD2. CDR1 is SQVTM, CDR2 ANQGSEA, per germline. V gave up 3 bases and J gave up 0 bases; unmatched junction bases: 4. The CDR3 length is 16 residues. CDR3 sequence (DNA): TGCAGCGTTGACGAACTAGCGGGAGGGTACCAAGAGACCCAGTACTTC. Translating it yields CSVDELAGGYQETQYF.

CDR3 region: CASSLSSLQSEQYF. The CDR3 DNA reads as TGCGCCAGCAGCTTAAGCTCGCTGCAATCCGAGCAGTACTTC. The gene calls are TRBV5-1 and TRBJ2-5; no reliable D call. Near its end, the DNA agrees better with TRBJ2-7, so the J call may be wrong. The germline gives CDR1 SGHRS, CDR2 YFSETQ. The CDR3 sequence is 14 residues long.

This chain uses TRBV6-2 or TRBV6-3 with TRBJ1-5; 9 nucleotides line up with TRBD1. CDR1 is MNHEY and CDR2 is SVGEGT in the germline V gene. The CDR3 is 21 amino acids. V gave up 6 bases and J gave up 0 bases; unmatched junction bases: 21. The CDR3 bases are TGTGCCAGCAGCCTAGCCGGGAAAAGGGGACAGGGCATGGTTAGCAATCAGCCCCAGCATTTT. It translates to CASSLAGKRGQGMVSNQPQHF.

In this sample, this clonotype turned up a few times. The J gene is TRBJ2-2, the V gene TRBV2; possibly TRBD2 for D (5 bases). Deletions cut 3 bases from V and 6 bases from J, with 8 bases between. Germline loops: CDR1 SNHLY, CDR2 FYNNEI. The length of the CDR3 is 13 residues. CDR3 region: CASSERDSGELFF. Here the CDR3 DNA reads TGTGCCAGCAGTGAGAGGGATTCCGGGGAGCTGTTTTTT.

This clonotype occurred a few times. The chain couples TRBV20-1 to TRBJ2-2; D gene unclear. Deletions cut 6 bases from V and 6 bases from J, with 14 bases between. Germline V gene lookup returns CDR1 DFQATT and CDR2 SNEGSKA (reference sequence). The CDR3 is made up of 13 amino acids. For the CDR3, the DNA is TGCAGTGCCCGAAGTAGGACCGCCGGGGAGCTGTTTTTT. Translation gives CSARSRTAGELFF.

This clonotype has only a few counts. The chain uses TRBV5-1 and TRBJ1-6; D ambiguous. Trimming cost V 0 bases and J 7 bases, with 11 bases left between them. The germline gives CDR1 SGHRS, CDR2 YFSETQ. The CDR3 spans 15 residues. Written as DNA, the CDR3 is TGCGCCAGCAGCTTGGGGGCGTCGGAGAATTCACCCCTCCACTTT. Encoded protein: CASSLGASENSPLHF. Full variable domain (rest looked up from reference TRBV5-1 and TRBJ1-6): KAGVTQTPRYLIKTRGQQVTLSCSPISGHRSVSWYQQTPGQGLQFLFEYFSETQRNKGNFPGRFSGRQFSNSRSEMNVSTLELGDSALYLCASSLGASENSPLHFGNGTRLTVT.

A word on this clonotype: Germline and junction disagree at one end, which may indicate a read error. This chain joins TRBV4-3 and TRBJ1-2; no definite D call. Germline V CDR1 and CDR2: LGHNA, YSLEER. This CDR3 has 17 amino acids. This chain's CDR3 is CAGSQDSAGAPNYGYTF. The CDR3, as DNA: TGCGCCGGCAGCCAAGATTCTGCAGGAGCTCCTAACTATGGCTACACCTTC.

This rearrangement joins TRBV2 to TRBJ2-2, with D possibly being TRBD1 (6 bases). This CDR3 spans 16 amino acids. Trimming pared 2 bases from V and 3 bases from J, leaving 13 bases between. Germline lookup yields CDR1 SNHLY and CDR2 FYNNEI. In DNA, the CDR3 is TGTGCCAGCAGTGAATTGGGACAAGTGTACACCGGGGAGCTGTTTTTT. Residues: CASSELGQVYTGELFF.

This sequence joins TRBV3-1 and TRBJ1-5; D might be TRBD1 (6 bases). This CDR3 region has 15 residues. Germline loops: CDR1 LGHDT, CDR2 YNNKEL (reference sequence). V gave up 1 base and J gave up 7 bases, with 14 bases separating them. The CDR3 is CASSQVAGVGQPQHF. CDR3 sequence (DNA): TGTGCCAGCAGCCAAGTGGCAGGGGTTGGGCAGCCCCAGCATTTT. The full variable domain, with the rest looked up from reference TRBV3-1 and TRBJ1-5, is DTAVSQTPKYLVTQMGNDKSIKCEQNLGHDTMYWYKQDSKKFLKIMFSYNNKELIINETVPNRFSPKSPDKAHLNLHINSLELGDSAVYFCASSQVAGVGQPQHFGDGTRLSIL.

In DNA form, the CDR3 reads TGTGCCAGTAGTGGACCGGGACTAGCGGGAGTAACGCAGTATTTT. Translation: CASSGPGLAGVTQYF. The chain recombines TRBV19 with TRBJ2-3; TRBD2 matches 14 bases. With V trimmed by 5 bases and J by 9 bases, 7 bases remained unmatched. This CDR3 has 15 residues. CDR1 and CDR2 from the germline V gene are LNHDA and SQIVND (reference sequence).

This chain joins TRBV6-2 or TRBV6-3 and TRBJ2-2; no reliable D call. Trimming removed 8 bases at V and 4 bases at J, with 11 bases between. The CDR3 is made up of 13 amino acids. The germline CDR1 and CDR2 sequences are MNHEY and SVGEGT. The CDR3 sequence: CASGERATGELFF. CDR3 DNA: TGTGCCAGCGGGGAAAGGGCCACCGGGGAGCTGTTTTTT.

In this sample, this clonotype turned up many times. The rearrangement links TRBV27 to TRBJ2-7; D is perhaps TRBD2 (5 bases). The CDR3 loop spans 15 amino acids. V was cut by 8 bases and J by 1 base, with 18 bases left in between. In germline, CDR1 is MNHEY, CDR2 SMNVEV (reference sequence). The CDR3 loop reads CASWRGGALSYEQYF. CDR3 DNA: TGTGCCAGCTGGCGCGGAGGAGCCCTATCCTACGAGCAGTACTTC.

DNA for the CDR3: TGCAGCGTTGAAGGGGGGCGGGAAAACACCGGGGAGCTGTTTTTT. Translation gives CSVEGGRENTGELFF. The V gene is TRBV29-1, the J gene TRBJ2-2, with D perhaps matching TRBD1 or TRBD2 (6 bases each). The germline V and J ends were trimmed by 1 base and 2 bases, with 11 bases remaining between them. The CDR3 extends over 15 amino acids. The germline gives CDR1 SQVTM, CDR2 ANQGSEA.